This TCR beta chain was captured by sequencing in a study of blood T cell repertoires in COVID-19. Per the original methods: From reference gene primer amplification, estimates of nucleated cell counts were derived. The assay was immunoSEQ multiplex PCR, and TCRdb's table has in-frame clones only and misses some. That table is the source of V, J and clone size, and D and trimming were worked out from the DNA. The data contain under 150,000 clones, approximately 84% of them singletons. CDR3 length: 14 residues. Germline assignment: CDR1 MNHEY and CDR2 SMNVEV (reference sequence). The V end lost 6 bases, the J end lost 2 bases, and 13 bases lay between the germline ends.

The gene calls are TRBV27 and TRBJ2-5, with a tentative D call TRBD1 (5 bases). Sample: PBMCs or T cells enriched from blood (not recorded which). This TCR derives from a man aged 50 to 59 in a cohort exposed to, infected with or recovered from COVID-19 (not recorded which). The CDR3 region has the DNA TGTGCCAGCAGCCCCCTGGGGCTACAAGAGACCCAGTACTTC. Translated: CASSPLGLQETQYF.